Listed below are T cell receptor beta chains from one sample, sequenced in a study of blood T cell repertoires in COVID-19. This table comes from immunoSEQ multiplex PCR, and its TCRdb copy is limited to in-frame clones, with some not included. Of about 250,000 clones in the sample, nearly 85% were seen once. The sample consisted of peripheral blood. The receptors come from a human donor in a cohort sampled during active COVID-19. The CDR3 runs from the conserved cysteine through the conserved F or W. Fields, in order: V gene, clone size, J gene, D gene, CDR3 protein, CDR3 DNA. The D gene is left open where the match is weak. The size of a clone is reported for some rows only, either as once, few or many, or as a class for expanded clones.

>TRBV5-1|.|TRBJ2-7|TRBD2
CASSLSGLAFSYEQYF
TGCGCCAGCAGCCTCTCTGGACTAGCGTTCTCCTACGAGCAGTACTTC
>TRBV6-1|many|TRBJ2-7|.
CASSDLGGESSYEQYF
TGTGCCAGCAGTGACCTTGGAGGGGAAAGCTCCTACGAGCAGTACTTC
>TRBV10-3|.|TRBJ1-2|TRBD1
CAISESGGQGSYGYTF
TGTGCCATCAGTGAGTCGGGCGGACAGGGGTCCTATGGCTACACCTTC
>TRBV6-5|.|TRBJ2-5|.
CASSYSTGREETQYF
TGTGCCAGCAGTTACTCCACAGGGCGGGAGGAGACCCAGTACTTC
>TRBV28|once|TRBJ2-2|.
CASSLWDGGTGELFF
TGTGCCAGCAGTTTGTGGGACGGGGGCACCGGGGAGCTGTTTTTT
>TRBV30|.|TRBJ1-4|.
CAWTSGNNEKLFF
TGTGCCTGGACCTCAGGGAATAATGAAAAACTGTTTTTT
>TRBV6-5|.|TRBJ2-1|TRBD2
CASSYGGGAWYNEQFF
TGTGCCAGCAGTTACGGCGGGGGGGCGTGGTACAATGAGCAGTTCTTC
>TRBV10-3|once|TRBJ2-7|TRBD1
CAIRDREDSYEQYF
TGTGCCATCAGGGACAGGGAGGATTCCTACGAGCAGTACTTC
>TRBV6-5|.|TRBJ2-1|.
CASRGGGTYNEQFF
TGTGCCAGCAGGGGGGGAGGGACATACAATGAGCAGTTCTTC
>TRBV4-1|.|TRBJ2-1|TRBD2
CASSQDRKGLAYYNEQFF
TGCGCCAGCAGCCAAGATCGGAAGGGACTAGCGTACTACAATGAGCAGTTCTTC
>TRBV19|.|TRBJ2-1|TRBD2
CASSNALAGGYNEQFF
TGTGCCAGTAGTAATGCTCTAGCGGGAGGGTACAATGAGCAGTTCTTC
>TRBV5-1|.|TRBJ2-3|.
CASSLTLDTQYF
TGCGCCAGCAGCTTAACTCTAGATACGCAGTATTTT
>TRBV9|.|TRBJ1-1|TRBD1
CASSVGQGDQATEAFF
TGTGCCAGCAGCGTGGGACAGGGGGATCAGGCCACTGAAGCTTTCTTT
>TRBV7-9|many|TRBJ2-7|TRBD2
CASRPRGLAGNEQYF
TGTGCCAGCAGACCCCGCGGGCTAGCGGGCAACGAGCAGTACTTC
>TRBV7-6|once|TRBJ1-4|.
CASSRVGLGSEKLFF
TGTGCCAGCAGCAGGGTGGGACTTGGTTCGGAAAAACTGTTTTTT
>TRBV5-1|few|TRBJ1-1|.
CASSFVDSNTEAFF
TGCGCCAGCAGCTTCGTCGACTCAAACACTGAAGCTTTCTTT
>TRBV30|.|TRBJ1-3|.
CAWSSTGNTIYF
TGTGCCTGGAGTTCAACTGGAAACACCATATATTTT
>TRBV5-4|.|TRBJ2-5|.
CASSQGGTQYF
TGTGCCAGCAGCCAAGGAGGGACCCAGTACTTC
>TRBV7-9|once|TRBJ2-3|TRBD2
CASSSRLAGESTDTQYF
TGTGCCAGCAGCTCCAGACTAGCGGGAGAGAGCACAGATACGCAGTATTTT
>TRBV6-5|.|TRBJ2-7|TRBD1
CATQRVPGTGYEQYF
TGTGCCACCCAAAGAGTACCTGGGACAGGCTACGAGCAGTACTTC
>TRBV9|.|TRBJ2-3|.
CASSTRTIPTDTQYF
TGTGCCAGCAGCACCCGGACTATACCAACAGATACGCAGTATTTT
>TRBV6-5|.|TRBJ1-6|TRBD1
CASSRTGINSPLHF
TGTGCCAGCAGTAGGACAGGGATAAATTCACCCCTCCACTTT
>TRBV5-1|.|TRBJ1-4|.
CASSHDSTNEKLFF
TGCGCCAGCAGCCATGACAGCACTAATGAAAAACTGTTTTTT
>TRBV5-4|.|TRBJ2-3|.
CASSKVLGGIAKTDTQYF
TGTGCCAGCAGCAAGGTCCTGGGCGGGATTGCTAAAACAGATACGCAGTATTTT
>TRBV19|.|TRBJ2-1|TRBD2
CASRTAGVGNEQFF
TGTGCCAGTAGAACGGCGGGAGTAGGGAATGAGCAGTTCTTC